The 8 T cell receptor beta chains below were found in one sample sequenced in a study of T cells in Graves' hyperthyroidism and ophthalmopathy (dated by TCRdb to between 2017 and 2020). The library was prepared using multiplex PCR. Reads for this sample came from an Illumina HiSeq 2000. The TCR beta CDR3 regions were amplified from RNA transcripts. The TCR CDR3 was subjected to a first round of RT-PCR using the HTBI primer set and the Qiagen OneStep RT-PCR kit. Using fastp trimming at Q25 and MiXCR clonotype assembly, TCRdb reanalyzed the public sequencing data and kept in-frame beta chains. CDR3 protein sequences are deduplicated, and each keeps its most common genes and DNA. Recorded for this sample are about 290,000 distinct CDR3 sequences; 10% to 15% of them occurred a single time. The ten largest clones capture almost 8% of the sample. Sequences were obtained from blood. All receptors come from a woman aged 25 to 39 with Graves' hyperthyroidism that later progressed to Graves' ophthalmopathy.

This clonotype occurred many times. The V call is TRBV19, the J call TRBJ1-5; D perhaps matches TRBD1 (5 bases). The V end lost 6 bases, the J end lost 0 bases, and 9 bases lay between the germline ends. The CDR3 has 14 amino acids. Germline lookup yields CDR1 LNHDA and CDR2 SQIVND (reference sequence). The CDR3 region is CASRQGVSNQPQHF. CDR3 nucleotide sequence: TGTGCCAGTAGGCAAGGGGTTAGCAATCAGCCCCAGCATTTT. The full variable domain, its missing parts supplied by reference TRBV19 and TRBJ1-5, is DGGITQSPKYLFRKEGQNVTLSCEQNLNHDAMYWYRQDPGQGLRLIYYSQIVNDFQKGDIAEGYSVSREKKESFPLTVTSAQKNPTAFYLCASRQGVSNQPQHFGDGTRLSIL.

This clonotype was observed many times. The genes are TRBV7-3 and TRBJ2-7; 8 nucleotides line up with TRBD2. This CDR3 is 12 amino acids long. The germline gives CDR1 SGHTA, CDR2 FQGTGA. V gave up 11 bases and J gave up 0 bases; unmatched junction bases: 3. CDR3 coding DNA: TGTGCCCCAGCGGGGGTCTCCTACGAGCAGTACTTC. Amino acid sequence: CAPAGVSYEQYF.

Turning to this clonotype: One base away lies a much larger clone, so this may be a sequencing read error. The chain employs TRBV3-1 and TRBJ2-7; the match to TRBD2 covers 8 bases. With 5 bases clipped from V and 2 bases from J, the junction kept 5 bases outside the gene matches. Germline CDR1 and CDR2: LGHDT and YNNKEL (reference sequence). The CDR3 contains 14 residues. This CDR3 reads CASSFTSGAYEQYF. CDR3 DNA: TGTGCCAGCAGCTTTACTAGCGGTGCCTACGAGCAGTACTTC.

Many counts were recorded for this clonotype. The chain carries TRBV29-1 and TRBJ2-1, with 11 bases aligning to TRBD2. V was pared by 1 base and J by 0 bases, with 8 bases of the junction left unmatched. The germline CDR1 and CDR2 sequences are SQVTM and ANQGSEA. The length of the CDR3 is 18 residues. This chain's CDR3 is CSVEGRTSGLSSYNEQFF. Written as DNA, the CDR3 is TGCAGCGTTGAAGGGAGGACTAGCGGGTTAAGCTCCTACAATGAGCAGTTCTTC.

This clonotype was recorded at least ten times. The chain joins TRBV6-2 or TRBV6-3 to TRBJ2-5; TRBD2 matches at 10 bases. V lost 6 bases, J lost 5 bases, and 6 bases stayed unmatched. The CDR3 consists of 14 residues. Germline lookup yields CDR1 MNHEY and CDR2 SVGEGT. The CDR3 DNA is TGTGCCAGCAGGCTAGCGGGAGTAAGGGAGACCCAGTACTTC. It is translated as CASRLAGVRETQYF.

This sequence joins TRBV9 and TRBJ2-1; no definite D call. Germline CDR1 and CDR2: SGDLS and YYNGEE. CDR3 length: 16 residues. V was clipped by 3 bases and J by 2 bases, with 15 bases between them. The CDR3 DNA reads TGTGCCAGCAGCGCTGGGCGCGGCTCCACCTACAATGAGCAGTTCTTC. Amino acid sequence: CASSAGRGSTYNEQFF. The full variable domain, in which reference TRBV9 and TRBJ2-1 provide the parts outside the CDR3, is DSGVTQTPKHLITATGQRVTLRCSPRSGDLSVYWYQQSLDQGLQFLIQYYNGEERAKGNILERFSAQQFPDLHSELNLSSLELGDSALYFCASSAGRGSTYNEQFFGPGTRLTVL.

This clonotype was detected ten times or more. The CDR3 DNA reads as TGTGCCACCAGCAGAGGTCCGACTAGCGGATTATACAATGAGCAGTTCTTC. It specifies CATSRGPTSGLYNEQFF. V gene TRBV15 combines with J gene TRBJ2-1, with 9 bases that match TRBD2. V was clipped by 1 base and J by 4 bases; unmatched bases: 8. The CDR3 consists of 17 residues. CDR1 and CDR2 (germline): LNHNV, YYDKDF (reference sequence).

A remark on this clonotype: This sequence may be a read error, since a much larger clone differs from it by one base. The chain uses TRBV9 and TRBJ1-5; the D is unclear. Germline assignment: CDR1 SGDLS and CDR2 YYNGEE. The CDR3 is made up of 14 amino acids. The CDR3 bases are TGTGCCAGCAGCGTAGCCGGGAGCAATCAGCCCCAGAATTTT. Residues: CASSVAGSNQPQNF.